This TCR beta chain was identified in a study of CD8 T cells in ankylosing spondylitis. Study conclusions and caveats: Ankylosing spondylitis blood appeared to carry a characteristic TCR beta motif of several highly homologous variants. Disease-linked clones had a CD8+ phenotype and relatively low frequency in peripheral blood.

TCRdb redid the calling of the 5' RACE reads with MiXCR, one entry per CDR3 protein. There are about 420,000 distinct CDR3 sequences in the sample; 20% to 25% occur only once, and approximately 15% lies in the top ten. With respect to this clonotype: The antigen remains unidentified.

J lost 1 base, V lost 7 bases, and 8 bases had no gene match. This CDR3 has 14 amino acids. The germline CDR1 and CDR2 sequences are DFQATT and SNEGSKA (reference sequence). This sequence originates from a male donor with ankylosing spondylitis. The sequencing sample was made of blood, either unsorted or a sorted T cell fraction (not recorded which). This chain uses TRBV20-1 with TRBJ1-1, with TRBD1 identical over 8 bases. CDR3: CSGDKGQANTEAFF. CDR3 sequence (DNA): TGCAGTGGAGATAAGGGACAGGCGAACACTGAAGCTTTCTTT.